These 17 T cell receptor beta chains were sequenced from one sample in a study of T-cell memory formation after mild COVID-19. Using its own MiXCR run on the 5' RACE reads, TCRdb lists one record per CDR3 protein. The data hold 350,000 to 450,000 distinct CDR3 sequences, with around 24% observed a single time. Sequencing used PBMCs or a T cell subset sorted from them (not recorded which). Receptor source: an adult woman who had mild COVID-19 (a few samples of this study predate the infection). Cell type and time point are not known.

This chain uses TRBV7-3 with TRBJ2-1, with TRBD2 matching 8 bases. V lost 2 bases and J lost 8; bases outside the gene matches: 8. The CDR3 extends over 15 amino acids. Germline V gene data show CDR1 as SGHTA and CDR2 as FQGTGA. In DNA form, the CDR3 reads TGTGCCAGCAGCTTACAAAGCGGGGGAAGTCATGAGCAGTTCTTC. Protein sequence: CASSLQSGGSHEQFF.

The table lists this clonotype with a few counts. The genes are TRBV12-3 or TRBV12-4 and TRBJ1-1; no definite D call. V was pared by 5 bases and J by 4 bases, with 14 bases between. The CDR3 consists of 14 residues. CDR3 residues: CASSPPWGGTEAFF. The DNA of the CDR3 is TGTGCCAGCAGTCCCCCGTGGGGAGGCACTGAAGCTTTCTTT.

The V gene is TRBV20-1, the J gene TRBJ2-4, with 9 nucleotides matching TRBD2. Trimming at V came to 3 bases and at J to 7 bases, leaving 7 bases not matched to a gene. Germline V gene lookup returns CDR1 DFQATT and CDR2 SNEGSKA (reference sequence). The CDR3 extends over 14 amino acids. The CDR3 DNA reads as TGCAGTGCTAGTCGGGCGGGGGGGCCCAACATTCAGTACTTC. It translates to CSASRAGGPNIQYF.

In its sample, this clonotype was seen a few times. CDR3 sequence reads: CATSGGLRTDTQYF. The CDR3 nucleotides read TGTGCCACCAGTGGGGGACTGCGCACAGATACGCAGTATTTT. J is TRBJ2-3 and V is TRBV24-1; D is possibly TRBD2 (6 bases). V lost 5 bases and J 1 base, leaving 9 bases between the germline ends. Germline lookup yields CDR1 KGHDR and CDR2 SFDVKD. This CDR3 contains 14 residues.

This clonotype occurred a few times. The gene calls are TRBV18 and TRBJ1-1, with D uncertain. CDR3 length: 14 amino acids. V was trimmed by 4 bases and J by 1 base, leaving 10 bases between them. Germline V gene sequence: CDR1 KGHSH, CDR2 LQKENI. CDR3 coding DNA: TGTGCCAGCTCACGGGAGACGACGAACACTGAAGCTTTCTTT. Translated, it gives CASSRETTNTEAFF.

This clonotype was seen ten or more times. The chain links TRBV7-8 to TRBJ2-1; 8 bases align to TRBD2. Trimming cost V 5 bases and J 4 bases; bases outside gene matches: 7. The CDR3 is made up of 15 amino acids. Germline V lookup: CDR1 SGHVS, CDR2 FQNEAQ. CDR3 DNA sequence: TGTGCCAGCAGCCCGGCCGGGACTAGGTACAATGAGCAGTTCTTC. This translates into CASSPAGTRYNEQFF.

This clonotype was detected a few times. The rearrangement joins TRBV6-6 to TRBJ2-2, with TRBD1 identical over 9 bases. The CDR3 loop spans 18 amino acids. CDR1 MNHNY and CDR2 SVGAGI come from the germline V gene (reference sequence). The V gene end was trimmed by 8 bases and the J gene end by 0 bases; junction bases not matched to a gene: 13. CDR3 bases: TGTGCCAGCCGCCTTCGTCGATGGGACAGGGCGAACACCGGGGAGCTGTTTTTT. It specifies CASRLRRWDRANTGELFF.

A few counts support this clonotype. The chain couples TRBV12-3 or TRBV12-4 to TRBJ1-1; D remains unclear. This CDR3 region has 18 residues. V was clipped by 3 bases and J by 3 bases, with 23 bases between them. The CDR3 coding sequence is TGTGCCAGCAGTTTCCGCGGGTCCCTAATTTCGTGGGACACTGAAGCTTTCTTT. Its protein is CASSFRGSLISWDTEAFF.

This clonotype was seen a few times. CDR3 coding DNA: TGTGCCAGCAGTTCCGGAGACAGGGTCCTCCAGCCCCAGCATTTT. This codes for CASSSGDRVLQPQHF. This sequence joins TRBV27 and TRBJ1-5; 7 nucleotides agree with TRBD1. Germline V gene data show CDR1 as MNHEY and CDR2 as SMNVEV (reference sequence). The CDR3 runs to 15 residues. J was trimmed by 7 bases and V by 4 bases; bases with no gene match: 10.

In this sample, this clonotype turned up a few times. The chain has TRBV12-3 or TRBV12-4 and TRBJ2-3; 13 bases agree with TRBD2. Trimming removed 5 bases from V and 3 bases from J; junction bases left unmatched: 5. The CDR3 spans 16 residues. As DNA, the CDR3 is TGTGCCAGCAGTCGGACTAGCGGGAGAAAGACAGATACGCAGTATTTT. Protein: CASSRTSGRKTDTQYF.

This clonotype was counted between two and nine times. The CDR3 DNA follows: TGCAGTGCTAGGCTGGCTAGCACAGATACGCAGTATTTT. It translates to CSARLASTDTQYF. The chain is built from TRBV20-1 and TRBJ2-3; D remains unclear. Trimming left V 3 bases short and J 0 bases short, with 7 bases between. The CDR3 contains 13 residues. Germline V gene lookup returns CDR1 DFQATT and CDR2 SNEGSKA (reference sequence).

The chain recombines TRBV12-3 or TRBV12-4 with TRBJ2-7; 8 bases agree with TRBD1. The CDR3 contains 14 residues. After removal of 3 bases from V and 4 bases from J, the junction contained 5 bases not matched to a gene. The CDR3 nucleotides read TGTGCCAGCAGTTTGGAAAGGACAGGGTACGAGCAGTACTTC. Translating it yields CASSLERTGYEQYF.

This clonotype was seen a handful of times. For the CDR3, the DNA is TGCAGTGCTAGAGATCCTTTAAGGGCCAGCCAAGAGACCCAGTACTTC. The encoded protein is CSARDPLRASQETQYF. The chain carries TRBV20-1 and TRBJ2-5; D gene unclear. The CDR3 has 16 amino acids. Germline assignment: CDR1 DFQATT and CDR2 SNEGSKA (reference sequence). V shed 0 bases and J shed 1 base, with 15 bases lying between them.

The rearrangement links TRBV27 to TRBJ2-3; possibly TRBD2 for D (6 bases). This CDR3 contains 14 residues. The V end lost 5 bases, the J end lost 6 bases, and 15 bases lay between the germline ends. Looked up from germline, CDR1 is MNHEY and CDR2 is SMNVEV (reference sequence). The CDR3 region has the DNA TGTGCCAGCAGTGCACGGGACTCTCGGGATACGCAGTATTTT. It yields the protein CASSARDSRDTQYF.

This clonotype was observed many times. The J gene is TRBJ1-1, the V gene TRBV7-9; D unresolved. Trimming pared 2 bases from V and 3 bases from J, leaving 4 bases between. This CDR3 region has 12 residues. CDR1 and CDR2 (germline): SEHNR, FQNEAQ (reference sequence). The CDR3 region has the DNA TGTGCCAGCAGCTTATCTGACACTGAAGCTTTCTTT. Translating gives CASSLSDTEAFF.

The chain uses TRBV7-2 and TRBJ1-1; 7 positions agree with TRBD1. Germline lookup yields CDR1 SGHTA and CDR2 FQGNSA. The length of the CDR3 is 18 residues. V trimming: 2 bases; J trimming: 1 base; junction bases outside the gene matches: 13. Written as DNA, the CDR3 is TGTGCCAGCAGCTTATGGGTCGGCAGGGGGATCAGGAACACTGAAGCTTTCTTT. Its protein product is CASSLWVGRGIRNTEAFF.

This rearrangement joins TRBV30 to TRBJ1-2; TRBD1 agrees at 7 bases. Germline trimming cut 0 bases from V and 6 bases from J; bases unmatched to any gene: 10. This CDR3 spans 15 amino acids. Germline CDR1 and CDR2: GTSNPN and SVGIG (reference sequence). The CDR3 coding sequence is TGTGCCTGGAGTGTAGGCTCCCCGACAGGGAATGGCTACACCTTC. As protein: CAWSVGSPTGNGYTF.